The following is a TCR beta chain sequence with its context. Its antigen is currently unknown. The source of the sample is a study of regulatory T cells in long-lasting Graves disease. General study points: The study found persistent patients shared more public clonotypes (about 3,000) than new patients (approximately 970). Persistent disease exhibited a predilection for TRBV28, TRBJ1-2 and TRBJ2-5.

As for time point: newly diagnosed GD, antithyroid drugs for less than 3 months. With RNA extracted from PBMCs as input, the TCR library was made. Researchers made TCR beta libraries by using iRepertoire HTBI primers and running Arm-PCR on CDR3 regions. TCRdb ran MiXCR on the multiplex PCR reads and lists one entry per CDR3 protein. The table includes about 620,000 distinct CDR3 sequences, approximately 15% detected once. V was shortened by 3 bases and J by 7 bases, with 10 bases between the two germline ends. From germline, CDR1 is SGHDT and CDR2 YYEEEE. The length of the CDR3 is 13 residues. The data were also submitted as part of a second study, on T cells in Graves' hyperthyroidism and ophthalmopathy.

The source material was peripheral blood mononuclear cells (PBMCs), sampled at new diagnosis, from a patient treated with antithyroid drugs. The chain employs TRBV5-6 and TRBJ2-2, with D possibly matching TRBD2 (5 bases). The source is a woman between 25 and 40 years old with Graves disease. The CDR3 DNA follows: TGTGCCAGCAGCTGGGAGTCCAACGGGGAGCTGTTTTTT. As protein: CASSWESNGELFF. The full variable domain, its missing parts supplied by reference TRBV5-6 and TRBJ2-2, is DAGVTQSPTHLIKTRGQQVTLRCSPKSGHDTVSWYQQALGQGPQFIFQYYEEEERQRGNFPDRFSGHQFPNYSSELNVNALLLGDSALYLCASSWESNGELFFGEGSRLTVL.